These 32 T cell receptor beta chains share one sample of origin, sequenced in a study of molecular identifiers for immune sequencing clone quantification. TCRdb called the PCR reads again in MiXCR, with one record for every CDR3 protein. The sample lists nearly 650,000 distinct CDR3 sequences, 25% occurring once. Sequencing was performed on naive CD8+ T cells from blood, with Jurkat cell RNA spiked in. Subset noted: FACS-sorted CD8+CD4-CCR7+CD45RA+ naive T cells. Receptors were obtained from a human donor in good health. Some libraries in this study had Jurkat cell RNA spiked in.

J is TRBJ2-2 and V is TRBV7-9, with TRBD2 matching 10 bases. Germline lookup yields CDR1 SEHNR and CDR2 FQNEAQ (reference sequence). The CDR3 sequence is 17 residues long. Germline trimming cut 5 bases from V and 4 bases from J; bases unmatched to any gene: 10. The CDR3 protein is CASSTRELAGSTGELFF. As DNA, the CDR3 is TGTGCCAGCAGCACCCGCGAACTAGCGGGAAGCACCGGGGAGCTGTTTTTT.

The chain carries TRBV9 and TRBJ2-2; possibly TRBD2 for D (6 bases). Trimming pared 4 bases from V and 13 bases from J, leaving 23 bases between. The CDR3 runs 15 residues. Germline assignment: CDR1 SGDLS and CDR2 YYNGEE. CDR3 DNA sequence: TGTGCCAGCAGCCCGGATGTGGGGGGAATGTGGGGGCTGTTTTTT. It yields the protein CASSPDVGGMWGLFF.

A word on this clonotype: Given a much more abundant clone one base away, this may be a read error. The chain uses TRBV28 and TRBJ2-5; the D gene is possibly TRBD2 (6 bases). V was cut by 7 bases and J by 6 bases, with 18 bases left in between. The CDR3 sequence is 14 residues long. Germline V gene lookup returns CDR1 MDHEN and CDR2 SYDVKM. Written as DNA, the CDR3 is TGTGCCAGCATTCCCACGGGAGCCCCCCAGACCCAGTACTTC. It translates to CASIPTGAPQTQYF. Full variable domain (missing parts from reference TRBV28 and TRBJ2-5): DVKVTQSSRYLVKRTGEKVFLECVQDMDHENMFWYRQDPGLGLRLIYFSYDVKMKEKGDIPEGYSVSREKKERFSLILESASTNQTSMYLCASIPTGAPQTQYFGPGTRLLVL.

The V call is TRBV4-2, the J call TRBJ2-1, with a possible D match to TRBD1 (7 bases). The CDR3 loop spans 17 amino acids. V gave up 1 base and J gave up 4 bases, with 17 bases separating them. CDR1 LGHNA and CDR2 YNFKEQ come from the germline V gene. The CDR3 nucleotides are TGTGCCAGCAGCCAAGGATTCGGCAGGGGGGTTTACAATGAGCAGTTCTTC. This sequence encodes CASSQGFGRGVYNEQFF.

This clonotype was observed many times. The V and J genes are TRBV18 and TRBJ2-3, with TRBD1 as a possible D gene (5 bases). This CDR3 contains 14 residues. Germline CDR1 KGHSH, CDR2 LQKENI. V lost 3 bases to trimming and J lost 0 bases, with 7 bases between them. CDR3: CASSPRESTDTQYF. In DNA form, the CDR3 reads TGTGCCAGCTCACCCAGGGAAAGCACAGATACGCAGTATTTT.

Ten or more counts support this clonotype. The chain uses TRBV30 and TRBJ2-2; tentative D call: TRBD1 (5 bases). V lost 0 bases, J lost 0 bases, and 20 bases lay in between. This CDR3 is 19 amino acids long. From germline, CDR1 is GTSNPN and CDR2 SVGIG (reference sequence). This chain's CDR3 is CAWSVQSQGANSNTGELFF. The DNA of the CDR3 is TGTGCCTGGAGTGTACAAAGCCAGGGTGCAAATTCGAACACCGGGGAGCTGTTTTTT. The entire variable domain, with the rest obtained from reference TRBV30 and TRBJ2-2, is as follows: SQTIHQWPATLVQPVGSPLSLECTVEGTSNPNLYWYRQAAGRGLQLLFYSVGIGQISSEVPQNLSASRPQDRQFILSSKKLLLSDSGFYLCAWSVQSQGANSNTGELFFGEGSRLTVL.

On this clonotype itself: A much larger clone differs by one base, so this may be a read error. V is TRBV19 and J is TRBJ1-1; D is unresolved. The CDR3 has 13 amino acids. CDR1 is LNHDA, CDR2 SQIVND, per germline (reference sequence). CDR3 sequence: CAGSIVEGTEAFF. The CDR3 DNA is TGTGCCGGTAGTATAGTAGAGGGTACTGAAGCTTTCTTT. Drawing the rest from reference TRBV19 and TRBJ1-1, the complete variable domain is DGGITQSPKYLFRKEGQNVTLSCEQNLNHDAMYWYRQDPGQGLRLIYYSQIVNDFQKGDIAEGYSVSREKKESFPLTVTSAQKNPTAFYLCAGSIVEGTEAFFGQGTRLTVV.

The gene calls are TRBV20-1 and TRBJ2-3; 10 bases map to TRBD2. With V trimmed by 0 bases and J by 3 bases, 12 bases remained unmatched. This CDR3 comprises 18 residues. The germline gives CDR1 DFQATT, CDR2 SNEGSKA (reference sequence). The CDR3 DNA reads TGCAGTGCTAGAGACTACCAACTAGCGGGGTACTTGACAGATACGCAGTATTTT. This translates into CSARDYQLAGYLTDTQYF.

The V and J genes are TRBV7-9 and TRBJ1-2; D possibly corresponds to TRBD1 (6 bases). V was trimmed by 4 bases and J by 6 bases, leaving 24 bases between them. Germline V lookup: CDR1 SEHNR, CDR2 FQNEAQ (reference sequence). This CDR3 has 17 amino acids. CDR3 protein: CASSSLGHQIFMDGYTF. CDR3 DNA: TGTGCCAGCAGCTCCCTGGGACACCAGATTTTTATGGATGGCTACACCTTC.

To note about this clonotype: A single base separates this from a much larger clone, so it may be a read error. The V and J genes are TRBV30 and TRBJ2-7; D not resolved. The CDR3 length is 13 residues. Germline V gene data show CDR1 as GTSNPN and CDR2 as SVGIG (reference sequence). V was trimmed by 2 bases and J by 4 bases, leaving 12 bases between them. CDR3 residues: CAWSLLRSYEQYF. The CDR3 DNA reads TGTGCCTGGAGTTTACTTAGGTCGTACGAGCAGTACTTC.

This clonotype was picked up many times. The V and J genes are TRBV7-4 and TRBJ1-3; D gene uncertain. Germline V lookup: CDR1 SGHVT, CDR2 SQSDAQ. Deletions cut 1 base from V and 5 bases from J, with 15 bases between. This CDR3 is 16 amino acids long. CDR3 coding DNA: TGTGCCAGCAGCTTAGAGCGCAGTCGTGATAGAAACACCATATATTTT. Translation gives CASSLERSRDRNTIYF.

This clonotype has only one observation. The junction shows a germline mismatch at one end, possibly a read error. This chain uses TRBV27 with TRBJ1-1; no clear D gene. The CDR3 spans 16 residues. Germline V lookup: CDR1 MNHEY, CDR2 SMNVEV (reference sequence). The CDR3 DNA follows: TGTGCCAGCAGTCCCGGCTCTTTGCCGATGAACACTGAAGCTCTCTTT. This codes for CASSPGSLPMNTEALF.

This clonotype was picked up many times. The V call is TRBV5-6, the J call TRBJ2-3; no reliable D call. The CDR3 covers 13 residues. The V end lost 3 bases, the J end lost 4 bases, and 9 bases lay between the germline ends. CDR1 is SGHDT, CDR2 YYEEEE, per germline. CDR3 sequence: CASSYAGADTQYF. The CDR3 DNA reads TGTGCCAGCAGCTATGCAGGAGCAGATACGCAGTATTTT.

At least ten counts were recorded for this clonotype. The rearrangement joins TRBV6-2 or TRBV6-3 to TRBJ1-5, with a possible D match to TRBD1 (6 bases). Germline CDR1 is MNHEY and CDR2 is SVGEGT. The CDR3 spans 15 residues. V was clipped by 6 bases and J by 7 bases, with 19 bases between them. The CDR3 region has the DNA TGTGCCAGCAGACCTACAGGGCCCGGGGGGCAGCCCCAGCATTTT. The encoded protein is CASRPTGPGGQPQHF.

This clonotype has ten or more counts. This chain joins TRBV6-1 and TRBJ2-7; D remains ambiguous. The CDR3 extends over 16 amino acids. In germline, CDR1 is MNHNS, CDR2 SASEGT. Trimming cost V 4 bases and J 1 base, with 17 bases left between them. The DNA of the CDR3 is TGTGCCAGCAGTGCCCCAAGACTTCCCACATCCTACGAGCAGTACTTC. Protein sequence: CASSAPRLPTSYEQYF.

This clonotype was counted only a few times. The chain recombines TRBV7-6 with TRBJ2-2; 8 bases agree with TRBD1. Germline CDR1 is SGHVS and CDR2 is FNYEAQ. The CDR3 runs 18 residues. J was trimmed by 1 base and V by 1 base; bases with no gene match: 8. The CDR3 bases are TGTGCCAGCAGCTTAGGGGAGCAGGGGGCAAGGAACACCGGGGAGCTGTTTTTT. It encodes CASSLGEQGARNTGELFF.

In regard to this clonotype: One base away lies a much larger clone, so this may be a sequencing read error. The chain couples TRBV2 to TRBJ2-7; 7 bases are a match to TRBD2. The CDR3 covers 14 residues. Trimming at V came to 6 bases and at J to 3 bases, leaving 8 bases not matched to a gene. The germline gives CDR1 SNHLY, CDR2 FYNNEI. The CDR3 sequence: CASSGGGTNYEQYF. The CDR3 DNA is TGTGCCAGCAGCGGGGGAGGGACTAACTACGAGCAGTACTTC.

The table lists this clonotype with many counts. The rearrangement uses TRBV4-3 and TRBJ2-5; no clear D. V was shortened by 0 bases and J by 5 bases, with 10 bases between the two germline ends. Germline V CDR1 and CDR2: LGHNA, YSLEER. This CDR3 contains 14 residues. CDR3 region: CASSQEPGAETQYF. DNA for the CDR3: TGCGCCAGCAGCCAAGAACCAGGCGCGGAGACCCAGTACTTC.

This clonotype was picked up a small number of times. V and J are TRBV27 and TRBJ2-7; 7 bases are a match to TRBD2. Germline CDR1 is MNHEY and CDR2 is SMNVEV (reference sequence). J lost 2 bases, V lost 0 bases, and 4 bases had no gene match. CDR3 size: 15 residues. CDR3 loop: CASSLSRGWAYEQYF. The CDR3 DNA reads TGTGCCAGCAGTTTATCGCGGGGGTGGGCCTACGAGCAGTACTTC.

The chain combines TRBV12-3 or TRBV12-4 with TRBJ2-1; D may be TRBD1 (6 bases). Trimming shortened V by 5 bases and J by 5 bases, and 13 bases separated the two germline ends. The CDR3 runs 14 residues. The CDR3 loop reads CASSQKQGNNEQFF. The CDR3 bases are TGTGCCAGCAGTCAGAAGCAGGGGAACAATGAGCAGTTCTTC.

In the case of this clonotype: A clone one base away is much larger, so this may be a read error. The chain has TRBV10-3 and TRBJ2-5, with D tentatively TRBD2 (6 bases). CDR3 size: 15 residues. Germline V gene lookup returns CDR1 ENHRY and CDR2 SYGVKD. The CDR3 DNA reads TGTGCCATCGGTGAGTCGGAGGGGCGATTAGAGACCCAGTACTTC. Residues: CAIGESEGRLETQYF.

In this sample, this clonotype turned up a few times. The rearrangement joins TRBV6-4 to TRBJ2-3; a possible D gene is TRBD2 (5 bases). The CDR3 extends over 15 amino acids. The germline gives CDR1 MRHNA, CDR2 SNTAGT. V gave up 5 bases and J gave up 1 base, with 13 bases separating them. Here the CDR3 reads CASSLRAGGTDTQYF. The CDR3 region has the DNA TGTGCCAGCAGTCTGAGGGCCGGGGGCACAGATACGCAGTATTTT.

Points on this clonotype: The junction does not match germline at one end; this may be a read error. This chain links TRBV4-1 with TRBJ2-3; 8 nucleotides align to TRBD1. The J call is in doubt because the DNA end fits TRBJ1-5 better. The CDR3 runs 15 residues. CDR1 MGHRA and CDR2 YSYEKL come from the germline V gene. The DNA for the CDR3 is TGCGCCAGCAACCAAGTCCAGGGGGCGGTGGATACGCAGCATTTT. Amino acid sequence: CASNQVQGAVDTQHF.

This clonotype was seen only a few times. CDR3 in amino acids: CASSPPFPHQGVTGELFF. The CDR3 coding sequence is TGTGCCAGCAGCCCCCCATTCCCTCATCAGGGGGTCACCGGGGAGCTGTTTTTT. This chain joins TRBV7-9 and TRBJ2-2, with 7 bases identical to TRBD1. Unmatched junction bases numbered 16, after V lost 5 bases and J lost 4 bases. The germline gives CDR1 SEHNR, CDR2 FQNEAQ (reference sequence). This CDR3 has 18 amino acids.

Details on this clonotype: A read error may explain this, as a much larger clone is one base away. The chain joins TRBV5-1 to TRBJ2-5; the match to TRBD2 covers 11 bases. Trimming at V came to 5 bases and at J to 4 bases, leaving 13 bases not matched to a gene. This CDR3 has 17 residues. Germline V gene lookup returns CDR1 SGHRS and CDR2 YFSETQ. In DNA, the CDR3 is TGCGCCAGCAGTGACTTGGCTAGCGGGGGGCCGGGAGAGACCCAGTACTTC. Translated: CASSDLASGGPGETQYF.

The table lists this clonotype with many counts. This chain links TRBV12-3 or TRBV12-4 with TRBJ1-4, with a weak D call TRBD1 (6 bases). The CDR3 is made up of 16 amino acids. The germline V and J ends were trimmed by 3 bases and 0 bases, with 11 bases remaining between them. CDR3 bases: TGTGCCAGCAGTTTGCAGGGGCGACCAACTAATGAAAAACTGTTTTTT. It codes for CASSLQGRPTNEKLFF.

Regarding this clonotype: Relative to the germline gene, one junction end is altered; a read error may explain this. This chain joins TRBV6-5 and TRBJ2-2; 9 bases are a match to TRBD1. The CDR3 is 18 residues long. Germline V CDR1 and CDR2: MNHEY, SVGAGI. The CDR3 bases are TGTGCCGGCAGTTACGATTTTGGCGGGACAGGGATTCTCGGGGAGCTGTTTTTT. It codes for CAGSYDFGGTGILGELFF.

Only a few counts were recorded for this clonotype. The V gene is TRBV15, the J gene TRBJ2-7; D is possibly TRBD1 (5 bases). The V gene's germline CDR1 is LNHNV and CDR2 YYDKDF (reference sequence). This CDR3 has 15 amino acids. V was clipped by 0 bases and J by 6 bases, with 15 bases between them. The CDR3, as DNA: TGTGCCACCAGCAGAGATCGTGGCAGGGTAACCGAGCAGTACTTC. Translation: CATSRDRGRVTEQYF.

This clonotype was seen repeatedly, ten times or more. The rearrangement joins TRBV29-1 to TRBJ2-7; D gene unclear. This CDR3 has 11 residues. Germline lookup yields CDR1 SQVTM and CDR2 ANQGSEA. CDR3 sequence (DNA): TGCAGTGCTGGTCAGTCCTACGAGCAGTACTTC. It yields the protein CSAGQSYEQYF.

This clonotype was counted a few times. The J gene is TRBJ1-1, the V gene TRBV7-9, with no clear D. The V end lost 4 bases, the J end lost 11 bases, and 23 bases lay between the germline ends. The CDR3 extends over 15 amino acids. Germline V gene lookup returns CDR1 SEHNR and CDR2 FQNEAQ (reference sequence). The CDR3 here is CASSSTTQTRIPAFF. For the CDR3, the DNA is TGTGCCAGCAGCTCAACAACTCAGACACGGATCCCGGCTTTCTTT.

The chain couples TRBV6-5 to TRBJ1-4, with no clear D. Germline V gives CDR1 MNHEY, CDR2 SVGAGI. Between the trimmed V and J ends, which lost 2 bases and 13 bases, there was a span of 11 bases. The CDR3 loop spans 12 amino acids. The CDR3 DNA follows: TGTGCCAGCAGTTACAGGGTGGGAGGACTGTTTTTT. Translation: CASSYRVGGLFF.

The chain has TRBV7-9 and TRBJ2-2, with D perhaps matching TRBD1 or TRBD2 (5 bases each). The CDR3 runs to 15 residues. V was trimmed by 5 bases and J by 2 bases, leaving 12 bases between them. Germline CDR1 is SEHNR and CDR2 is FQNEAQ (reference sequence). The CDR3 is CASSLGTVNTGELFF. The CDR3, as DNA: TGTGCCAGCAGCCTAGGGACGGTAAACACCGGGGAGCTGTTTTTT.